Each of the 2 T cell receptor beta chains below was sequenced from the same sample in a study of cytomegalovirus exposure and HLA in healthy donors. Primers: 60 Vbeta forward and 13 Jbeta reverse. Profiled with immunoSEQ multiplex PCR; TCRdb holds only in-frame clones, not every one. The sample gives some 120,000 clones, about 82% of which show up once; under 6% is in the top ten. Sequences were obtained from PBMCs. Receptor source: a man aged 30 to 39 in good health and CMV-seronegative.

The V and J genes are TRBV7-3 and TRBJ2-4, with TRBD1 matching 10 bases. The germline gives CDR1 SGHTA, CDR2 FQGTGA. With 4 bases clipped from V and 8 bases from J, the junction kept 5 bases outside the gene matches. The CDR3 consists of 14 residues. CDR3 nucleotides: TGTGCCAGCAGCTCACAGGGGACAGGGGACATTCAGTACTTC. Protein: CASSSQGTGDIQYF.

The J gene is TRBJ1-3, the V gene TRBV9, with 9 bases fitting TRBD1. This CDR3 comprises 14 residues. Germline lookup yields CDR1 SGDLS and CDR2 YYNGEE. Losses at the gene ends were 4 bases for V and 8 bases for J; bases not matched to a gene: 7. The CDR3 spells CASSFGTGKHTIYF. The CDR3 region has the DNA TGTGCCAGCAGCTTCGGGACAGGGAAACACACCATATATTTT.